The rows below give T cell receptor beta chains drawn from one sample of a study of post-analysis software for immune sequencing data. MiXCR was run by TCRdb on the PCR reads, yielding one entry per CDR3 protein. The profile shows hundreds of thousands of distinct CDR3 sequences, approximately 60% of them singletons. Sequencing input: blood. Receptors originate from a girl aged 2 to 10 with multiple sclerosis. Both conserved end residues are part of each CDR3. Each record gives: clone size, J gene, V gene, D gene, CDR3 DNA, CDR3 protein. The D gene is left open where the match is weak. A row's size may be missing; if present it is once, few, many or a size class.

>few|TRBJ1-1|TRBV29-1|-
TGCAGCGTCGTTAAAGGGGGGACTGAAGCTTTCTTT
CSVVKGGTEAFF
>few|TRBJ2-1|TRBV5-1|-
TGCGCCAGCAGCTCGGCCGTGGGACGGGGAGAGCAGTTCTTC
CASSSAVGRGEQFF
>-|TRBJ2-3|TRBV5-6|-
TGTGCCAGCAGCGGCTCTACCACGGATACGCAGTATTTT
CASSGSTTDTQYF
>-|TRBJ2-4|TRBV6-5|-
TGTGCCAGCAGCCAACTGATCTCCACAGCCAAAAACATTCAGTACTTC
CASSQLISTAKNIQYF
>few|TRBJ2-5|TRBV7-7|TRBD1
TGTGCTAGCAGCTCGGACAGGGGGTCCGAGACCCAGTACTTC
CASSSDRGSETQYF
>-|TRBJ2-5|TRBV5-1|-
TGCGCCAGCAGCGCCGCCGGTCGGAGAGAAGAGACCCAGTACTTC
CASSAAGRREETQYF
>-|TRBJ2-5|TRBV7-9|-
TGTGCCAGCAGCTCAAGAGGTCTGGGGGCGATCCAAGAGACCCAGTACTTC
CASSSRGLGAIQETQYF
>-|TRBJ2-5|TRBV20-1|TRBD2
TGCAGTGCTAGACCGGGACTAGCGAGAGATGAGCAGTACTTC
CSARPGLARDEQYF
>-|TRBJ2-1|TRBV7-2|TRBD1
TGTGCCAGCAGCTTAAGAGGGGGCGACTACAATGAGCAGTTCTTC
CASSLRGGDYNEQFF
>-|TRBJ2-7|TRBV20-1|TRBD2
TGCAGTGCTAGAGATACTAGCGGGAGGCGAGGCGAGCAGTACTTC
CSARDTSGRRGEQYF
>few|TRBJ1-4|TRBV3-1|TRBD1
TGTGCCAGCAGTCCGAGGACAGGGACGAAACTGTTTTTT
CASSPRTGTKLFF
>few|TRBJ1-6|TRBV25-1|-
TGTGCCAGCTCTGAGGGGGGATCCTATAATTCACCCCTCCACTTT
CASSEGGSYNSPLHF
>few|TRBJ1-5|TRBV10-3|-
TGTGCCATCAGTCCCGAGGGCAATCAGCCCCAGCATTTT
CAISPEGNQPQHF
>once|TRBJ1-1|TRBV9|-
TGTGCCAGCAGCTCGGAGGTCAGGACGTTGAACACTGAAGCTTTCTTT
CASSSEVRTLNTEAFF
>-|TRBJ2-1|TRBV7-2|TRBD2
TGTGCCAGCAGCTTTAGCGGGGGGGCCGGGTCTGAGCAGTTCTTC
CASSFSGGAGSEQFF
>-|TRBJ1-3|TRBV20-1|TRBD1
TGCAGTGCTAGAGATCCACAGGGGTCTGGAAACACCATATATTTT
CSARDPQGSGNTIYF
>-|TRBJ1-2|TRBV6-5|TRBD1
TGTGCCAGCAGCAGGGGGTTTCGGGGCTACACCTTC
CASSRGFRGYTF
>few|TRBJ2-1|TRBV29-1|-
TGCAGCGGCGCCGGGACGGCTTCCTACAATGAGCAGTTCTTC
CSGAGTASYNEQFF
>few|TRBJ2-1|TRBV4-3|-
TGCGCCAGCAGCCGAAATAGCCAGCATGAGCAGTTCTTC
CASSRNSQHEQFF
>many|TRBJ2-5|TRBV20-1|-
TGCAGTGCCCAGGGTGGAGAGACCCAGTACTTC
CSAQGGETQYF
>few|TRBJ2-3|TRBV5-6|TRBD2
TGTGCCAGCAGCTTGACTAGCGGGATTCCACCGCAAACTAGCACAGATACGCAGTATTTT
CASSLTSGIPPQTSTDTQYF
>-|TRBJ2-3|TRBV10-1|TRBD1
TGCGCCGGCAGTGAAGGACAGGCCTTTACAGATACGCAGTATTTT
CAGSEGQAFTDTQYF